Each of the 30 T cell receptor beta chains below was sequenced from the same sample in a study of shared clonotypes between healthy human individuals. Produced via immunoSEQ multiplex PCR; TCRdb's table is partial and in-frame only. The sample comprises roughly 1 million clones, 78% of which are singletons, and under 0.6% rests with the top ten. The sequenced sample was memory CD4+ T cells from PBMCs. Sample subset: CD45RA-negative fraction. The receptors originated from a man younger than 30 in good health. Some clones in this sample may be carry-over from other donors' samples.

In regard to this clone: This same CDR3 is encoded by further DNA sequences in the sample. The chain couples TRBV6-5 to TRBJ1-1; no reliable D call. Germline V CDR1 and CDR2: MNHEY, SVGAGI. The germline V and J ends were trimmed by 2 bases and 1 base, with 11 bases remaining between them. The CDR3 runs 15 residues. This CDR3 is CASSYRGLGNTEAFF. Written as DNA, the CDR3 is TGTGCCAGCAGTTACCGGGGATTAGGGAACACTGAAGCTTTCTTT.

This chain uses TRBV5-4 with TRBJ1-1, with D possibly being TRBD1 (6 bases). CDR1 SGHNT and CDR2 YYREEE come from the germline V gene (reference sequence). CDR3 length: 15 amino acids. The V gene lost 4 bases and the J gene lost 5 bases, with 18 bases spanning the gap. The CDR3: CASSPGAGAGTEAFF. The CDR3 DNA follows: TGTGCCAGCAGCCCGGGGGCGGGGGCAGGTACTGAAGCTTTCTTT.

The rearrangement joins TRBV28 to TRBJ1-2, with TRBD1 matching over 9 bases. Per the germline V gene, CDR1 is MDHEN and CDR2 is SYDVKM. CDR3 length: 15 amino acids. The V segment lost 6 bases and the J segment 8 bases; nucleotides outside the gene matches: 13. CDR3 sequence (DNA): TGTGCCAGCAGGAGAGAACAGGGGGCAGGTTGGGGCTACACCTTC. Amino acids: CASRREQGAGWGYTF.

Concerning this clone: Other nucleotide sequences in the sample specify the same CDR3. This chain connects TRBV7-9 to TRBJ2-7; D unclear. V was clipped by 5 bases and J by 4 bases, with 6 bases between them. Germline CDR1 is SEHNR and CDR2 is FQNEAQ (reference sequence). The CDR3 is 11 amino acids. CDR3 sequence (DNA): TGTGCCAGCAGCCTACTATACGAGCAGTACTTC. Amino acids: CASSLLYEQYF.

The sample holds a few counts of this clone. V is TRBV4-3 and J is TRBJ1-2; 7 bases are a match to TRBD1. The CDR3 length is 18 residues. Germline-derived CDR1 and CDR2 are LGHNA and YSLEER. Germline trimming cut 1 base from V and 4 bases from J; bases unmatched to any gene: 15. The CDR3 reads CASSQVIIGRGRGYGYTF. Here the CDR3 DNA reads TGCGCCAGCAGCCAAGTAATAATCGGGAGGGGGCGCGGCTATGGCTACACCTTC.

CDR3 in amino acids: CASSPGGVGNTIYF. The CDR3 bases are TGTGCCAGCAGCCCCGGAGGGGTTGGAAACACCATATATTTT. J is TRBJ1-3 and V is TRBV5-4, with TRBD1 as a possible D gene (5 bases). This CDR3 spans 14 amino acids. Germline V lookup: CDR1 SGHNT, CDR2 YYREEE (reference sequence). The V and J ends lost 4 bases and 3 bases respectively, with 11 bases between them.

The chain carries TRBV19 and TRBJ2-5; 9 nucleotides agree with TRBD2. The CDR3 spans 15 residues. The V segment lost 6 bases and the J segment 2 bases; nucleotides outside the gene matches: 7. In germline, CDR1 is LNHDA, CDR2 SQIVND (reference sequence). This CDR3 is CASRERGALQETQYF. The CDR3 DNA is TGTGCCAGTAGGGAGCGGGGGGCCCTTCAAGAGACCCAGTACTTC.

The genes are TRBV30 and TRBJ2-5, with D perhaps matching TRBD1 or TRBD2 (5 bases each). The J call may be wrong; the DNA end is better matched by TRBJ2-7. CDR1 is GTSNPN, CDR2 SVGIG, per germline (reference sequence). The CDR3 spans 15 residues. CDR3 sequence: CAWSAKGTGIYEQYF. In DNA form, the CDR3 reads TGTGCCTGGAGCGCCAAGGGGACGGGGATCTACGAGCAGTACTTC.

J is TRBJ2-7 and V is TRBV30; 7 bases agree with TRBD1. J gave up 6 bases and V 0 bases, and 8 bases lay outside the gene matches. CDR1 is GTSNPN and CDR2 is SVGIG in the germline V gene (reference sequence). The CDR3 runs to 14 residues. The CDR3 spells CAWSVQGLRGEQYF. CDR3 coding DNA: TGTGCCTGGAGTGTACAGGGGCTCCGAGGCGAGCAGTACTTC. Full variable domain (outside the CDR3, taken from reference TRBV30 and TRBJ2-7): SQTIHQWPATLVQPVGSPLSLECTVEGTSNPNLYWYRQAAGRGLQLLFYSVGIGQISSEVPQNLSASRPQDRQFILSSKKLLLSDSGFYLCAWSVQGLRGEQYFGPGTRLTVT.

The V gene is TRBV18, the J gene TRBJ2-7; 9 bases map to TRBD2. CDR3 size: 15 residues. Looked up from germline, CDR1 is KGHSH and CDR2 is LQKENI. V lost 3 bases to trimming and J lost 6 bases; unmatched junction nucleotides: 9. As DNA, the CDR3 is TGTGCCAGCTCACCTCCTAGCGGGATGGCTGTCGAGCAGTACTTC. Translating it yields CASSPPSGMAVEQYF.

This clone was seen more than once but under ten times. The chain employs TRBV30 and TRBJ2-5, with 14 nucleotides matching TRBD2. This CDR3 has 15 amino acids. Germline V gene sequence: CDR1 GTSNPN, CDR2 SVGIG (reference sequence). The ends lost 4 bases at V and 5 bases at J; junction bases unmatched: 6. CDR3 DNA: TGTGCCTGGAAGGGACTAGCGGGAGTTTGGGAGACCCAGTACTTC. This gives the protein CAWKGLAGVWETQYF. Supplemented by reference TRBV30 and TRBJ2-5, the full variable domain reads SQTIHQWPATLVQPVGSPLSLECTVEGTSNPNLYWYRQAAGRGLQLLFYSVGIGQISSEVPQNLSASRPQDRQFILSSKKLLLSDSGFYLCAWKGLAGVWETQYFGPGTRLLVL.

The chain uses TRBV6-5 and TRBJ2-5; D possibly matches TRBD1 or TRBD2 (7 bases each). Germline-derived CDR1 and CDR2 are MNHEY and SVGAGI. Trimming left V 6 bases short and J 3 bases short, with 17 bases between. The CDR3 has 15 residues. The CDR3 sequence is CASRTRGGSKETQYF. CDR3 bases: TGTGCCAGCAGGACCAGGGGGGGATCTAAAGAGACCCAGTACTTC.

The chain recombines TRBV2 with TRBJ2-7; TRBD2 matches at 12 bases. Germline V gene lookup returns CDR1 SNHLY and CDR2 FYNNEI. CDR3 length equals 16 residues. Germline trimming cut 10 bases from V and 4 bases from J; bases unmatched to any gene: 14. The CDR3 DNA follows: TGTGCCACCTCCCGCGGGCTAGCGGGAGGGAGATACGAGCAGTACTTC. Protein sequence: CATSRGLAGGRYEQYF.

In DNA, the CDR3 is TGTGCCATCAGTGAACCCCCCAGTTCGGGAGGGCCGGGAAATGAGCAGTTCTTC. Protein: CAISEPPSSGGPGNEQFF. The chain uses TRBV10-3 and TRBJ2-1, with 8 bases identical to TRBD2. Germline V gives CDR1 ENHRY, CDR2 SYGVKD. Unmatched junction bases numbered 17, after V lost 3 bases and J lost 7 bases. CDR3 size: 18 residues.

The chain carries TRBV5-1 and TRBJ1-1; the match to TRBD1 covers 10 bases. Unmatched junction bases numbered 5, after V lost 3 bases and J lost 0 bases. This CDR3 is built from 16 residues. Germline values: CDR1 SGHRS, CDR2 YFSETQ. The DNA for the CDR3 is TGCGCCAGCAGCTGGGGGACAGGGGAAATGAACACTGAAGCTTTCTTT. It encodes CASSWGTGEMNTEAFF.

The chain joins TRBV19 to TRBJ2-1; D call uncertain. Germline values: CDR1 LNHDA, CDR2 SQIVND (reference sequence). CDR3 length: 12 amino acids. Trimming stripped 6 bases from V and 6 bases from J, with 9 bases between. CDR3 coding DNA: TGTGCCAGTAGCCCAAGGCCCAATGAGCAGTTCTTC. The encoded protein is CASSPRPNEQFF.

The chain carries TRBV30 and TRBJ2-7; 8 positions agree with TRBD1. V was pared by 2 bases and J by 7 bases, with 13 bases of the junction left unmatched. Germline CDR1 reads GTSNPN; CDR2 reads SVGIG (reference sequence). This CDR3 region has 15 residues. CDR3 amino acids: CAWSRSLTGGYEQYF. The CDR3 region has the DNA TGTGCCTGGAGTCGAAGTTTAACAGGGGGTTATGAGCAGTACTTC.

The J gene is TRBJ2-3, the V gene TRBV28, with 12 bases that match TRBD2. The V and J ends lost 5 bases and 5 bases, in that order; junction bases with no gene match: 8. The CDR3 loop spans 16 amino acids. Germline V gene data show CDR1 as MDHEN and CDR2 as SYDVKM. CDR3 DNA sequence: TGTGCCAGCAGTCCATGGACTAGCGGGAATCTAGATACGCAGTATTTT. Its protein product is CASSPWTSGNLDTQYF.

The rearrangement uses TRBV5-1 and TRBJ2-7, with D possibly matching TRBD2 (5 bases). CDR1 and CDR2 (germline): SGHRS, YFSETQ. V lost 0 bases and J 6 bases, leaving 10 bases between the germline ends. This CDR3 has 13 amino acids. The CDR3 DNA is TGCGCCAGCAGCTTGGTGCGAGGGATCGAGCAGTACTTC. Amino acid sequence: CASSLVRGIEQYF.

This chain connects TRBV5-1 to TRBJ2-1; 10 bases agree with TRBD1. CDR1 SGHRS and CDR2 YFSETQ come from the germline V gene. The CDR3 contains 16 residues. V shed 5 bases, J shed 7 bases, and the junction held 12 bases outside the gene matches. CDR3 bases: TGCGCCAGCAGGGACAGGGGGATCCCCTTGGGTAATGAGCAGTTCTTC. Translated, it gives CASRDRGIPLGNEQFF.

A single count supports this clone. The sample holds other DNA sequences that translate to the same CDR3. Here the CDR3 reads CASSLGGNTEAFF. The CDR3 region has the DNA TGTGCCAGCAGTTTGGGAGGGAACACTGAAGCTTTCTTT. The chain recombines TRBV27 with TRBJ1-1; no reliable D call. The germline gives CDR1 MNHEY, CDR2 SMNVEV (reference sequence). Trimming removed 3 bases at V and 1 base at J, with 6 bases between. CDR3 length equals 13 residues.

The rearrangement joins TRBV5-6 to TRBJ1-2, with a possible D match to TRBD1 (5 bases). This CDR3 is 15 amino acids long. The germline CDR1 and CDR2 sequences are SGHDT and YYEEEE. V was cut by 3 bases and J by 8 bases, with 20 bases left in between. The DNA of the CDR3 is TGTGCCAGCAGCTCTACTCTCCGGGACCCCTGGGGCTACACCTTC. Residues: CASSSTLRDPWGYTF. The full variable domain, in which reference TRBV5-6 and TRBJ1-2 provide the parts outside the CDR3, is DAGVTQSPTHLIKTRGQQVTLRCSPKSGHDTVSWYQQALGQGPQFIFQYYEEEERQRGNFPDRFSGHQFPNYSSELNVNALLLGDSALYLCASSSTLRDPWGYTFGSGTRLTVV.

This clone is a singleton in its sample. The chain uses TRBV11-3 and TRBJ2-5; D is perhaps TRBD1 (6 bases). This CDR3 is 13 amino acids long. Germline lookup yields CDR1 SGHNT and CDR2 YENEEA. The germline V and J ends were trimmed by 5 bases and 5 bases, with 12 bases remaining between them. The CDR3 DNA sequence: TGTGCCAGCAGCCAGGGGCTCGGGGAGACCCAGTACTTC. Its translation: CASSQGLGETQYF.

CDR3: CASSLELNQPQHF. The DNA for the CDR3 is TGTGCCAGCAGCTTAGAGCTCAATCAGCCCCAGCATTTT. The chain combines TRBV13 with TRBJ1-5, with D unclear. V was shortened by 1 base and J by 3 bases, with 4 bases between the two germline ends. CDR3 length: 13 residues. CDR1 PRHDT and CDR2 FYEKMQ come from the germline V gene (reference sequence).

Of note for this clone: The sample holds other DNA sequences that translate to the same CDR3. V is TRBV27 and J is TRBJ1-2; a possible D gene is TRBD1 (6 bases). The V gene's germline CDR1 is MNHEY and CDR2 SMNVEV (reference sequence). V was trimmed by 5 bases and J by 1 base, leaving 8 bases between them. CDR3 size: 13 residues. The CDR3 is CASSLRGNYGYTF. CDR3 coding DNA: TGTGCCAGCAGTCTCAGGGGTAACTATGGCTACACCTTC.

The chain employs TRBV12-5 and TRBJ2-2; TRBD2 agrees at 8 bases. V trimming: 0 bases; J trimming: 3 bases; junction bases outside the gene matches: 6. The CDR3 runs 17 residues. The germline V gene encodes CDR1 LGHNT and CDR2 FRNRAP. As DNA, the CDR3 is TGTGCTAGTGGTTTGGTAGGTGGAGCGGGAGACACCGGGGAGCTGTTTTTT. This sequence encodes CASGLVGGAGDTGELFF.

The V and J genes are TRBV7-9 and TRBJ2-7, with 10 bases aligning to TRBD2. V lost 5 bases and J lost 3; bases outside the gene matches: 7. The germline CDR1 and CDR2 sequences are SEHNR and FQNEAQ (reference sequence). This CDR3 has 15 residues. The CDR3, as DNA: TGTGCCAGCAGCCCCGGGACTAGCGCCATCTACGAGCAGTACTTC. As protein: CASSPGTSAIYEQYF.

This clone was seen a single time. The chain employs TRBV30 and TRBJ2-7; TRBD1 is a possible D gene (5 bases). This CDR3 comprises 12 residues. The V end was cut by 0 bases, the J end by 5 bases, with 8 bases between. CDR1 and CDR2 (germline): GTSNPN, SVGIG (reference sequence). CDR3 sequence (DNA): TGTGCCTGGAGTGTGGTAGGGGACGAGCAGTACTTC. Its protein is CAWSVVGDEQYF.

The chain employs TRBV6-1 and TRBJ1-2, with unresolved D. V shed 6 bases and J shed 3 bases, with 11 bases lying between them. This CDR3 has 13 amino acids. CDR1 and CDR2 from the germline V gene are MNHNS and SASEGT. The CDR3 loop is CASSAIQHYGYTF. DNA of the CDR3: TGTGCCAGCAGCGCCATACAGCACTATGGCTACACCTTC.

This clone was counted between two and nine times. This chain links TRBV21-1 with TRBJ2-2. TRBV21-1 is listed as a pseudogene. The CDR3 contains 17 residues. The CDR3 DNA follows: TGTGCCAGCAGCAAAGCCGGACGGAAAACGAACACCGGGGAGCTGTTTTTT. Residues: CASSKAGRKTNTGELFF.